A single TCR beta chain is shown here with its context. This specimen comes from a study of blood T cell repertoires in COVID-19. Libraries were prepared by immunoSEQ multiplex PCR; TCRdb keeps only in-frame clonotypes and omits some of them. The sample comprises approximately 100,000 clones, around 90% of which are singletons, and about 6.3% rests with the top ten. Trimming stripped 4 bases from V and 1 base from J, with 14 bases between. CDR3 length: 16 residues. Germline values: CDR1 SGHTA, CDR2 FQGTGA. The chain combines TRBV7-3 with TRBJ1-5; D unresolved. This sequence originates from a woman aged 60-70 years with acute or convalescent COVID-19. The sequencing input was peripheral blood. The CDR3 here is CASSSPQAGSNQPQHF. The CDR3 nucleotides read TGTGCCAGCAGCTCCCCGCAGGCCGGAAGCAATCAGCCCCAGCATTTT.